The sequence of this T cell receptor (beta chain) was determined in a study of T cell responses to AZD1222 COVID-19 vaccine. Second-dose groups at about 4 or about 12 weeks were pooled. Data came from immunoSEQ multiplex PCR; TCRdb stores just in-frame clones and leaves some out. The sample consists of over 150,000 clones, more than 75% of them appearing once. CDR1 is MNHEY and CDR2 is SVGAGI in the germline V gene. The CDR3 length is 14 residues. The ends were cut back, 7 bases at V and 4 bases at J, with 16 bases in the middle. Notes on the study in general: Within unmutated variant regions lay the reported targets of nearly half of spike-specific TCRs. Spike-specific TCR breadth and depth both grew after two AZD1222 doses.

Remarks on this clone: The antigen is undetermined.

This rearrangement joins TRBV6-5 to TRBJ1-2; tentatively, D is TRBD1 (5 bases). The TCR comes from an adult who received the AZD1222 COVID-19 vaccine. Specimen: peripheral blood, collected 28 days after the second AZD1222 dose. CDR3 region: CASIQTGQVYGYTF. The CDR3 nucleotides read TGTGCCAGCATCCAAACGGGGCAGGTCTATGGCTACACCTTC.